This T cell receptor (beta chain) was obtained from a study of T cell responses to AZD1222 COVID-19 vaccine. The protocol was immunoSEQ multiplex PCR, while the TCRdb copy is restricted to in-frame clones and leaves out a portion. The sample has approximately 70,000 clones; approximately 90% are singletons. Comment on this clone: Its antigen is currently unknown.

Broader study findings: CD4 TCRs linked to vaccination spanned spike, dominating at 160-218 and 743-854. Vaccination with two AZD1222 doses was followed by a rise in Spike-specific TCR breadth and depth.

Sequenced here: peripheral blood, sampled on day 0 of AZD1222 vaccination. The TCR sequence derives from an adult in good health.

CDR3 coding DNA: TGTGCCAGCAGCTTAAGCAGAACTGATGGCTACACCTTC. Its protein is CASSLSRTDGYTF. The chain is built from TRBV7-2 and TRBJ1-2; no reliable D call. Trimming removed 2 bases at V and 6 bases at J, with 10 bases between. Germline loops: CDR1 SGHTA, CDR2 FQGNSA. The length of the CDR3 is 13 residues.